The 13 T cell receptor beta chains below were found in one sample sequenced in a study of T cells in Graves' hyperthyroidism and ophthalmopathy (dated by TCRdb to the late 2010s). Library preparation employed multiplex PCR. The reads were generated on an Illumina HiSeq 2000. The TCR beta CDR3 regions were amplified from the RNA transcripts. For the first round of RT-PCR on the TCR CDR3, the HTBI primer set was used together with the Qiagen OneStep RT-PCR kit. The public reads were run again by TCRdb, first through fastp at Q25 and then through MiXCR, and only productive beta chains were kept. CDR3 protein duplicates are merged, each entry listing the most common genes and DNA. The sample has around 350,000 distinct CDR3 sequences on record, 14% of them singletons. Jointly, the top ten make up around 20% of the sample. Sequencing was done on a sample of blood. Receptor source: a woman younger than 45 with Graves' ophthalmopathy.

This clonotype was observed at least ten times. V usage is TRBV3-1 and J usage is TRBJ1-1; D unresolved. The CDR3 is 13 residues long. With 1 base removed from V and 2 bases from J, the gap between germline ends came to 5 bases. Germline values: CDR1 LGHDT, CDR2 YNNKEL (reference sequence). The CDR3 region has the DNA TGTGCCAGCAGCCAAGGGGCTAACACTGAAGCTTTCTTT. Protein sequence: CASSQGANTEAFF.

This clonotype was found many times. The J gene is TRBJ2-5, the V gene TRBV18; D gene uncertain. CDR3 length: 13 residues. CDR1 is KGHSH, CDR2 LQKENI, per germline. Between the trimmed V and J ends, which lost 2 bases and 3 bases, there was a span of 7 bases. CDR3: CASSPASEETQYF. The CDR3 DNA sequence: TGTGCCAGCTCACCAGCAAGCGAAGAGACCCAGTACTTC. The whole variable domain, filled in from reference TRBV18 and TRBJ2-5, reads NAGVMQNPRHLVRRRGQEARLRCSPMKGHSHVYWYRQLPEEGLKFMVYLQKENIIDESGMPKERFSAEFPKEGPSILRIQQVVRGDSAAYFCASSPASEETQYFGPGTRLLVL.

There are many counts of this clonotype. CDR3 residues: CSAPRGGQETQYF. CDR3 sequence (DNA): TGCAGTGCCCCTCGGGGGGGACAAGAGACCCAGTACTTC. The genes are TRBV20-1 and TRBJ2-5; 8 bases align to TRBD2. Trimming cost V 6 bases and J 2 bases; bases outside gene matches: 5. The CDR3 extends over 13 amino acids. Germline CDR1 and CDR2: DFQATT and SNEGSKA (reference sequence).

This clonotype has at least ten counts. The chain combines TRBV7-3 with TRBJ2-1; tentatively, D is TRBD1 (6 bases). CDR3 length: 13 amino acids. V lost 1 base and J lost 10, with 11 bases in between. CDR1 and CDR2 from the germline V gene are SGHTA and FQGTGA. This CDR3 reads CASSLRGPGEQFF. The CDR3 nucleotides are TGTGCCAGCAGCTTAAGGGGGCCTGGGGAGCAGTTCTTC.

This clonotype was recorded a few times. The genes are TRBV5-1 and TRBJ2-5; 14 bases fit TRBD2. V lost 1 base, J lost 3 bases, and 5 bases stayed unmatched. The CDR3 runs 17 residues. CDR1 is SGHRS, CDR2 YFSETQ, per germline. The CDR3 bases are TGCGCCAGCAGCTTGTTCGGACTAGCGGGGGGAAAAGAGACCCAGTACTTC. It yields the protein CASSLFGLAGGKETQYF.

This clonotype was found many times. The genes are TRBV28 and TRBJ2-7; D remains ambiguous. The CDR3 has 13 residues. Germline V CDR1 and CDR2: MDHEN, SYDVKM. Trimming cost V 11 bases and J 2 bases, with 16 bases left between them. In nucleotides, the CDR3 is TGTGCCGATGACCCCGTCCCCACCTACGAGCAGTACTTC. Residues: CADDPVPTYEQYF.

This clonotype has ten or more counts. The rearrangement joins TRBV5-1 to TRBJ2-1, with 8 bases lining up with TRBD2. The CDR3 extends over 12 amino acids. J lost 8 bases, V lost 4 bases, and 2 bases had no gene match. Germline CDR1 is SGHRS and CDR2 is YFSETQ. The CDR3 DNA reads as TGCGCCAGCAGCAGCGGGGGCTATGAGCAGTTCTTC. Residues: CASSSGGYEQFF.

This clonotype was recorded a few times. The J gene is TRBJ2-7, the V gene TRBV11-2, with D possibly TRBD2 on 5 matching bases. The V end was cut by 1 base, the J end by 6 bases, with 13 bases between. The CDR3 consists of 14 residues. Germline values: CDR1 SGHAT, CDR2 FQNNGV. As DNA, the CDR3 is TGTGCCAGCAGCTTAGGGCCGGGGATGATCGAGCAGTACTTC. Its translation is CASSLGPGMIEQYF.

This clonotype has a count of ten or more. CDR3 nucleotides: TGTGCCAGCAGTTTACTCGCGGGGGGCCCCGGGGGAGGCAATGAGCAGTTCTTC. It specifies CASSLLAGGPGGGNEQFF. This rearrangement joins TRBV28 to TRBJ2-1; TRBD2 matches at 8 bases. The trim removed 2 bases at V and 6 bases at J, leaving 15 bases unmatched. The CDR3 covers 18 residues. Germline V gene lookup returns CDR1 MDHEN and CDR2 SYDVKM.

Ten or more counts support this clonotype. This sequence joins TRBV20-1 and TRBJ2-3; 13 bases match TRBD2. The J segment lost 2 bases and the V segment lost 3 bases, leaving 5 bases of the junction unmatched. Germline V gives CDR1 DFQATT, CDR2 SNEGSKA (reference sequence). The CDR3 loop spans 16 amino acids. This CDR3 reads CSASGTSGVNTDTQYF. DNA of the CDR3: TGCAGTGCTAGTGGGACTAGCGGGGTTAACACAGATACGCAGTATTTT.

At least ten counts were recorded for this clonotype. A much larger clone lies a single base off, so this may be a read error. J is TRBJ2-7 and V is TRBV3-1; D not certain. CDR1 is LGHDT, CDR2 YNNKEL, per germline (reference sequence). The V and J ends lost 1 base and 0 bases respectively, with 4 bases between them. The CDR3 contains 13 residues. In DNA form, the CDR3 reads TGTGCCAGCAGCCAAGGGGACTCCTACGAGCAGTACTTC. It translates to CASSQGDSYEQYF.

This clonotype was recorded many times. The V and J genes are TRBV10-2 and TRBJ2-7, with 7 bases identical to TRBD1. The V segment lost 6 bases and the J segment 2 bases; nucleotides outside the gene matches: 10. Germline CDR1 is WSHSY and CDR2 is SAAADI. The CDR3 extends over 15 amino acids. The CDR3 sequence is CASRANPGQPYEQYF. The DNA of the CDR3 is TGCGCCAGCAGGGCCAATCCGGGACAGCCCTACGAGCAGTACTTC.

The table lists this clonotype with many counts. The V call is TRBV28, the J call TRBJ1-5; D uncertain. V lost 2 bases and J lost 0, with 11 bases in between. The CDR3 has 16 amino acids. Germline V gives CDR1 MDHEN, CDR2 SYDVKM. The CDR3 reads CASSLKAGYSNQPQHF. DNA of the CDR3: TGTGCCAGCAGTTTAAAGGCCGGTTATAGCAATCAGCCCCAGCATTTT.